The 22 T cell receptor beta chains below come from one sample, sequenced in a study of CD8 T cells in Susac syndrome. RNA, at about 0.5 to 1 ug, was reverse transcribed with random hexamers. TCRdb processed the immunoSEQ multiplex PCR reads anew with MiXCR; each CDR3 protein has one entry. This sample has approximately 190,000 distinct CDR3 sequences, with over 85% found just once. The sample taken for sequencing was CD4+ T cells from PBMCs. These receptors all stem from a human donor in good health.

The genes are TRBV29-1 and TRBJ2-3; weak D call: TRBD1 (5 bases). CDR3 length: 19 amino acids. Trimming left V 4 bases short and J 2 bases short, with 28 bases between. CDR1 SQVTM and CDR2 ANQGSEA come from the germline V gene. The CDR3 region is CSVVFGFWTTKGDTDTQYF. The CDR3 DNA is TGCAGCGTTGTTTTCGGATTCTGGACAACAAAAGGGGACACAGATACGCAGTATTTT.

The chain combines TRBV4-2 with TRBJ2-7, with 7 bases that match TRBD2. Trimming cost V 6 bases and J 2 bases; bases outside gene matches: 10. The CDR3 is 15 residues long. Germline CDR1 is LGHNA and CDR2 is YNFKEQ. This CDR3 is CASRAERGYAYEQYF. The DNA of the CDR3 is TGTGCCAGCAGGGCGGAGCGGGGATACGCCTACGAGCAGTACTTC.

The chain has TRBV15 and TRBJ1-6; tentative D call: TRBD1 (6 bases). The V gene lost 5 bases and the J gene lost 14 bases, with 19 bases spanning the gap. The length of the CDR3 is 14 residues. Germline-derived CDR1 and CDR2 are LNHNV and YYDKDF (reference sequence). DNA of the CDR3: TGTGCCACCAGCTATCCGGGCGGGGGGCAATCCCTCCACTTT. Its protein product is CATSYPGGGQSLHF.

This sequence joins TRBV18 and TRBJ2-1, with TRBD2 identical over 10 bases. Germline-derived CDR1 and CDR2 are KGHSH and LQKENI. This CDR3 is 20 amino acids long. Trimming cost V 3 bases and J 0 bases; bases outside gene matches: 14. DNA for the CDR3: TGTGCCAGCTCACCTCCACTCCTAGCGGGGGTCATGAGCTCCTACAATGAGCAGTTCTTC. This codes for CASSPPLLAGVMSSYNEQFF.

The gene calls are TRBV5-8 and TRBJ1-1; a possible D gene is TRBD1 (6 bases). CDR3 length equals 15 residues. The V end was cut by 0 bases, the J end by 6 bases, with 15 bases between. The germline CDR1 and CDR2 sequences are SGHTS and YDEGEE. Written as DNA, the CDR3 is TGTGCCAGCAGCTTGGTGCAGGGGCTAACATCTGAAGCTTTCTTT. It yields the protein CASSLVQGLTSEAFF.

Here the CDR3 DNA reads TGTGCCAGCAGTGTTTCTAGCGGGGGGTCCTACAATGAGCAGTTCTTC. This codes for CASSVSSGGSYNEQFF. V is TRBV6-4 and J is TRBJ2-1; 11 bases align to TRBD2. The CDR3 is 16 residues long. V lost 4 bases, J lost 1 base, and 3 bases stayed unmatched. Per germline, CDR1 MRHNA and CDR2 SNTAGT.

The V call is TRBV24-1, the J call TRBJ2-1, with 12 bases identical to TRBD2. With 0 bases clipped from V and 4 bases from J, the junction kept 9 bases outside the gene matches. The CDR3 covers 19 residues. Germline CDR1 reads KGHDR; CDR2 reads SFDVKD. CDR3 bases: TGTGCCACCAGTGATTTGCGACTGACTAGCGGGGGAACTTACAATGAGCAGTTCTTC. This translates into CATSDLRLTSGGTYNEQFF.

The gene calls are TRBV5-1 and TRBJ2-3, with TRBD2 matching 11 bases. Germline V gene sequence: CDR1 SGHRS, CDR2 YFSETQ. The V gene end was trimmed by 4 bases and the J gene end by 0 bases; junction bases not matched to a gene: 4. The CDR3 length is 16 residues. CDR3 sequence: CASSDRTSGSTDTQYF. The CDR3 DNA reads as TGCGCCAGCAGCGACAGGACTAGCGGGAGCACAGATACGCAGTATTTT.

This CDR3 is CASSHMGAEAFF. The CDR3, as DNA: TGCGCCAGCAGCCATATGGGGGCTGAAGCTTTCTTT. The V gene is TRBV4-3, the J gene TRBJ1-1; D perhaps matches TRBD1 (5 bases). The germline V gene encodes CDR1 LGHNA and CDR2 YSLEER. The length of the CDR3 is 12 residues. V lost 3 bases, J lost 6 bases, and 8 bases lay in between.

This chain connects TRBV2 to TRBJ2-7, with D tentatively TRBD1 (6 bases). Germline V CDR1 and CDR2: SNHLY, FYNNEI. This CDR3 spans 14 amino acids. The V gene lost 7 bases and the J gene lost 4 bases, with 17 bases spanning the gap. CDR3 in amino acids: CASKLTGTIYEQYF. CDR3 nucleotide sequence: TGTGCCAGCAAACTGACAGGAACGATTTACGAGCAGTACTTC.

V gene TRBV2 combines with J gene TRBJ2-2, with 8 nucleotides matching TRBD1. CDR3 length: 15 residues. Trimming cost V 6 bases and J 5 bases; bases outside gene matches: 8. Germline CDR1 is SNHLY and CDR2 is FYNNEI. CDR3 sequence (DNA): TGTGCCAGCAGGGCGGACAGGGTCAAGACCGGGGAGCTGTTTTTT. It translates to CASRADRVKTGELFF.

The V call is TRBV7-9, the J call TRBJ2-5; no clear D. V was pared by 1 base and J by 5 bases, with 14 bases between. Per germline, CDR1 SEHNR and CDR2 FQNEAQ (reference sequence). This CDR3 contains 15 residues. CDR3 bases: TGTGCCAGCAGCTTAGAAGCAGTCCTGGCGGAGACCCAGTACTTC. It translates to CASSLEAVLAETQYF.

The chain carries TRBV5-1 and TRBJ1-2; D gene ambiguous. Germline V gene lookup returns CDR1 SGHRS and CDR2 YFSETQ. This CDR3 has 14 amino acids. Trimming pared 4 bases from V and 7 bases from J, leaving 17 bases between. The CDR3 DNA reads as TGCGCCAGCAGCGTACAGAGTCTCGGGGTTGGCTACACCTTC. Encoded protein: CASSVQSLGVGYTF.

CDR3 nucleotide sequence: TGTGCCAGCAGCTTAGGACAGGGTTCAGCTTTCTTT. Protein sequence: CASSLGQGSAFF. This sequence joins TRBV7-2 and TRBJ1-1; 7 bases line up with TRBD1. After removal of 1 base from V and 10 bases from J, the junction contained 3 bases not matched to a gene. The CDR3 is made up of 12 amino acids. The V gene's germline CDR1 is SGHTA and CDR2 FQGNSA. Using reference TRBV7-2 and TRBJ1-1 for the parts outside the CDR3, the full variable domain is GAGVSQSPSNKVTEKGKDVELRCDPISGHTALYWYRQSLGQGLEFLIYFQGNSAPDKSGLPSDRFSAERTGGSVSTLTIQRTQQEDSAVYLCASSLGQGSAFFGQGTRLTVV.

The CDR3 reads CASAPFGASNQPQHF. The CDR3 coding sequence is TGTGCCAGCGCCCCGTTCGGGGCGAGCAATCAGCCCCAGCATTTT. This rearrangement joins TRBV27 to TRBJ1-5; weak D call: TRBD1 (5 bases). Germline V CDR1 and CDR2: MNHEY, SMNVEV (reference sequence). There are 15 residues in the CDR3. Deletions cut 8 bases from V and 1 base from J, with 15 bases between.

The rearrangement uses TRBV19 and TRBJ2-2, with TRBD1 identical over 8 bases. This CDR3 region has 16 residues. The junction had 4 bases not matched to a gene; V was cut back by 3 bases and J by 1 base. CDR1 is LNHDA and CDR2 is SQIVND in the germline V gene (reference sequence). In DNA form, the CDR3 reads TGTGCCAGTAGTATCGACAGGGGTCAGAACACCGGGGAGCTGTTTTTT. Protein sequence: CASSIDRGQNTGELFF. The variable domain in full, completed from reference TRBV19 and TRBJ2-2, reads DGGITQSPKYLFRKEGQNVTLSCEQNLNHDAMYWYRQDPGQGLRLIYYSQIVNDFQKGDIAEGYSVSREKKESFPLTVTSAQKNPTAFYLCASSIDRGQNTGELFFGEGSRLTVL.

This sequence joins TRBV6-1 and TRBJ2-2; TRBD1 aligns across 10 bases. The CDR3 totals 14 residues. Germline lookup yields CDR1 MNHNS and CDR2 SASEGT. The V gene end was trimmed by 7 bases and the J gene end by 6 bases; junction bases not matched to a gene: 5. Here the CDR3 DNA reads TGTGCCAGCAACGGACAGGGGGGTCCCGGGGAGCTGTTTTTT. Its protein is CASNGQGGPGELFF.

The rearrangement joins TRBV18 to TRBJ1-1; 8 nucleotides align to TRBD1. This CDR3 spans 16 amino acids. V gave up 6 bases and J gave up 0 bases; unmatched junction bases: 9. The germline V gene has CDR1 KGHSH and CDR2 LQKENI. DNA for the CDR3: TGTGCCAGCTCCCTCGGACAGGGTATCATGAACACTGAAGCTTTCTTT. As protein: CASSLGQGIMNTEAFF.

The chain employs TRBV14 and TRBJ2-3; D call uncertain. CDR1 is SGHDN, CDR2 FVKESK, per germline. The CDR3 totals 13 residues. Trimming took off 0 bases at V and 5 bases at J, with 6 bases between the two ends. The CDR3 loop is CASSQDFGDTQYF. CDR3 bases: TGTGCCAGCAGCCAAGATTTCGGAGATACGCAGTATTTT.

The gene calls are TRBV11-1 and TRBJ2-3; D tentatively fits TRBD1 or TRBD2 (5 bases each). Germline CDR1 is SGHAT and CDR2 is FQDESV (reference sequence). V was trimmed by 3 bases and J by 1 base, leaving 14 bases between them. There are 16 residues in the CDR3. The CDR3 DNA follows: TGTGCCAGCAGCTTGCGAGGGGCCGTGGGCACAGATACGCAGTATTTT. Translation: CASSLRGAVGTDTQYF.

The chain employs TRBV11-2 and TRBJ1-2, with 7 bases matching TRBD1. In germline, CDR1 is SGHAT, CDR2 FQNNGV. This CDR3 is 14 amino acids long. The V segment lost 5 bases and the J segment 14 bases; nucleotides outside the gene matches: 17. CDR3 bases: TGTGCCAGCAGCGAAGTAGGATTGGACAGGACGAAGACCTTC. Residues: CASSEVGLDRTKTF.

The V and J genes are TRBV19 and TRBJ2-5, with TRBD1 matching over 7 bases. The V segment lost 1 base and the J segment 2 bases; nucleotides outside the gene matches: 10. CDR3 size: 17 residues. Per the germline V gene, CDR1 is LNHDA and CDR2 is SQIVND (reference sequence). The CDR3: CASSIARLGQMQETQYF. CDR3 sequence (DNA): TGTGCCAGTAGTATAGCGAGGCTGGGACAGATGCAAGAGACCCAGTACTTC.